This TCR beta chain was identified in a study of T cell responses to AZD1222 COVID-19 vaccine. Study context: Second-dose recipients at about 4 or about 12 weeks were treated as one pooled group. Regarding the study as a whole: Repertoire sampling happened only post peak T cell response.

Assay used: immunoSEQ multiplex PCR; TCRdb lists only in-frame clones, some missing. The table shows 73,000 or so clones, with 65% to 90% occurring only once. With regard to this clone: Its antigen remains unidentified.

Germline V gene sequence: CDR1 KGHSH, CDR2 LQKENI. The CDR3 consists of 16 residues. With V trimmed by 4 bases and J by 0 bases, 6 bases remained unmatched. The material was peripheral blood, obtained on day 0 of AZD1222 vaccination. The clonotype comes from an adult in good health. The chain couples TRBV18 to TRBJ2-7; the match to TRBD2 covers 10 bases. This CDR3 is CASSRGAGGDSYEQYF. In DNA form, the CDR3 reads TGTGCCAGCTCACGAGGAGCGGGGGGGGACTCCTACGAGCAGTACTTC. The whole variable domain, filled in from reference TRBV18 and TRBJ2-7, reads NAGVMQNPRHLVRRRGQEARLRCSPMKGHSHVYWYRQLPEEGLKFMVYLQKENIIDESGMPKERFSAEFPKEGPSILRIQQVVRGDSAAYFCASSRGAGGDSYEQYFGPGTRLTVT.